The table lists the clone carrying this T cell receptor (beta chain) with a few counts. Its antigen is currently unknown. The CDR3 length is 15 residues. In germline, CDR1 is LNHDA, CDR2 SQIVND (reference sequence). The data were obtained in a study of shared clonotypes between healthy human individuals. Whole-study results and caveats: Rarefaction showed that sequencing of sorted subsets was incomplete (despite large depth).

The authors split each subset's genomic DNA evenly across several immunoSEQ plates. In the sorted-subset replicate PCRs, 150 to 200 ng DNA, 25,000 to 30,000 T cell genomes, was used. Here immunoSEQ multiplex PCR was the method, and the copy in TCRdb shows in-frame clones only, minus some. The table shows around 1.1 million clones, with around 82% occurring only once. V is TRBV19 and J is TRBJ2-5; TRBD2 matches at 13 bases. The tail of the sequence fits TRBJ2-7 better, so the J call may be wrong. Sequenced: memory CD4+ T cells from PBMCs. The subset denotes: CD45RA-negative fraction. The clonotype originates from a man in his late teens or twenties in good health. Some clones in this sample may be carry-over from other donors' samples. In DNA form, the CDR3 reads TGTGCCAGTAGTCGGACTAGCGGGAGCTCCTACGAGCAGTACTTC. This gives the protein CASSRTSGSSYEQYF.